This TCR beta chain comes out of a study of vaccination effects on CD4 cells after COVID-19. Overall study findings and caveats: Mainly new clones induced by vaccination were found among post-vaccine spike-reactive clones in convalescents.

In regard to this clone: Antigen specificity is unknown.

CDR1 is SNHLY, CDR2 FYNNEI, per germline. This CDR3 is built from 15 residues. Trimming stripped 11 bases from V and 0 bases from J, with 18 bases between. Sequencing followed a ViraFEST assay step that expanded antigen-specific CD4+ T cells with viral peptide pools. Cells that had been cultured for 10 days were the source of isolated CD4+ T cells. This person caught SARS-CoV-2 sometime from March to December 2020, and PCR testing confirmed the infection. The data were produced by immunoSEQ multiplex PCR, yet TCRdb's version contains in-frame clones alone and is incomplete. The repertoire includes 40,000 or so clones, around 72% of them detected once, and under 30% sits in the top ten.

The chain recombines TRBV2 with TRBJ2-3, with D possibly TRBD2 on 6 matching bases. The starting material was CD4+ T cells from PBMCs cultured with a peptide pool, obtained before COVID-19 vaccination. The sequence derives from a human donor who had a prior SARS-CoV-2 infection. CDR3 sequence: CACLPVADSTDTQYF. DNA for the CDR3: TGTGCCTGCCTTCCAGTAGCGGATAGCACAGATACGCAGTATTTT.